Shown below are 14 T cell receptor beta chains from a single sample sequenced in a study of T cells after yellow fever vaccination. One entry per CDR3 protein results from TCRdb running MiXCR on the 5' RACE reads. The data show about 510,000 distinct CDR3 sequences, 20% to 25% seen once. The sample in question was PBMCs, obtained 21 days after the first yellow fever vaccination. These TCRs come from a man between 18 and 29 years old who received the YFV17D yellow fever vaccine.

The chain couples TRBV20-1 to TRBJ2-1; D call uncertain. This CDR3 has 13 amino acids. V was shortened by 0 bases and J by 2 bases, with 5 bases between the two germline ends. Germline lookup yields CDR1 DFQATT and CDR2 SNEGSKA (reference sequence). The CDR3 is CSARDWTYNEQFF. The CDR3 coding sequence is TGCAGTGCTAGAGATTGGACCTACAATGAGCAGTTCTTC.

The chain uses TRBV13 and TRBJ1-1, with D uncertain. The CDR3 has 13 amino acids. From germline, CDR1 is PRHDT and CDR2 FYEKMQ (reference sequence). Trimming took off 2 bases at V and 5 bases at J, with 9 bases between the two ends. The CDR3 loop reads CASSLSLWTEAFF. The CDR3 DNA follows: TGTGCCAGCAGCTTAAGTTTGTGGACTGAAGCTTTCTTT.

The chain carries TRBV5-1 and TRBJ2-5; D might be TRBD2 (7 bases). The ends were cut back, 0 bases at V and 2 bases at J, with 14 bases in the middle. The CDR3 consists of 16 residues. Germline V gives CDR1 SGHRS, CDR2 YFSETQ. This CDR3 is CASSLVVGGQQETQYF. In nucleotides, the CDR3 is TGCGCCAGCAGCTTGGTAGTCGGGGGGCAACAAGAGACCCAGTACTTC.

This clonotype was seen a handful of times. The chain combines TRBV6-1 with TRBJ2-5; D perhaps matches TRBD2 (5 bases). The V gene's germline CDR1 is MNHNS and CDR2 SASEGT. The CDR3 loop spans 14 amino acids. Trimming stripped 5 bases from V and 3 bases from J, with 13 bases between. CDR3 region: CASSPTADEETQYF. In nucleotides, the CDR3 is TGTGCCAGCAGTCCCACAGCGGACGAAGAGACCCAGTACTTC.

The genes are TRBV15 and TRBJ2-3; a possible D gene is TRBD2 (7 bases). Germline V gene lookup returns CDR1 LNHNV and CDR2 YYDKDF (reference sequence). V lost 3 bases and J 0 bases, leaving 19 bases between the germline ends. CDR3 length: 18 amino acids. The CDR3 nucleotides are TGTGCCACCAGCAGCCTCCGTAGGGGGGGGACTAGCACAGATACGCAGTATTTT. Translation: CATSSLRRGGTSTDTQYF.

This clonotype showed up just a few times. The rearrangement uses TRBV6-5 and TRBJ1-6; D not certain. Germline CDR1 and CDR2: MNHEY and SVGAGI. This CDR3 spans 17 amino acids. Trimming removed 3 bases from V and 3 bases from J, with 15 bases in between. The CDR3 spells CASSYRAGEGYNSPLHF. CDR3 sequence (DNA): TGTGCCAGCAGTTATCGGGCGGGCGAGGGCTATAATTCACCCCTCCACTTT.

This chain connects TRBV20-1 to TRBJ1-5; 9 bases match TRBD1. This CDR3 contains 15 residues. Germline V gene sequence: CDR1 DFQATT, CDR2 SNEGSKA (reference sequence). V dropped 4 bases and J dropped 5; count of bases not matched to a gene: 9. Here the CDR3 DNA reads TGCAGTGCTACGCTACAGGGGGCCTATTATCAGCCCCAGCATTTT. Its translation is CSATLQGAYYQPQHF.

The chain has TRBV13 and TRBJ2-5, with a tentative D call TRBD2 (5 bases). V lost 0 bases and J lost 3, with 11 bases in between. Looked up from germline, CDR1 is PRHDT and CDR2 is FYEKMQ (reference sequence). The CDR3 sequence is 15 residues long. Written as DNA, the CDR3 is TGTGCCAGCAGCTTAGGGGTCCGGGGAAAAGAGACCCAGTACTTC. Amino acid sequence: CASSLGVRGKETQYF. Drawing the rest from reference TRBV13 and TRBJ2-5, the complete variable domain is AAGVIQSPRHLIKEKRETATLKCYPIPRHDTVYWYQQGPGQDPQFLISFYEKMQSDKGSIPDRFSAQQFSDYHSELNMSSLELGDSALYFCASSLGVRGKETQYFGPGTRLLVL.

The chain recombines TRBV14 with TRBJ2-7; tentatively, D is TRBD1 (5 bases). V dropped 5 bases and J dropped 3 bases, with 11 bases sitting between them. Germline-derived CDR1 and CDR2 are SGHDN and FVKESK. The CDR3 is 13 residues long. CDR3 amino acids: CASSDTGFYEQYV. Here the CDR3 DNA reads TGTGCCAGCAGCGACACAGGTTTCTACGAGCAGTACGTC.

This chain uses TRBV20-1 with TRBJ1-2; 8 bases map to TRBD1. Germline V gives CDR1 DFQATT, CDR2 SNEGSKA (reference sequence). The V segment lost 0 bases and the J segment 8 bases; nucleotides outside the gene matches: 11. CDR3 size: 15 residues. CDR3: CSARDQGARAKGYTF. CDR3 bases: TGCAGTGCTAGAGATCAGGGGGCGCGGGCAAAGGGCTACACCTTC.

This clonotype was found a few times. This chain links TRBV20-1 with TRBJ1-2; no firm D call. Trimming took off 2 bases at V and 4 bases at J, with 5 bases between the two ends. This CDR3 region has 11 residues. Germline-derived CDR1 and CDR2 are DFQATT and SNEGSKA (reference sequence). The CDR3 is CSARPVYGYTF. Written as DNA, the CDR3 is TGCAGTGCTAGACCCGTCTATGGCTACACCTTC.

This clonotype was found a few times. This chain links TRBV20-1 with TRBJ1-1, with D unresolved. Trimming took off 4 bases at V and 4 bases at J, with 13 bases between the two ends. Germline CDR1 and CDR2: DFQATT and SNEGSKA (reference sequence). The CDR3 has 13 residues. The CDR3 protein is CSAIPPGSTEAFF. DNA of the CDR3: TGCAGTGCTATTCCGCCGGGGAGCACTGAAGCTTTCTTT.

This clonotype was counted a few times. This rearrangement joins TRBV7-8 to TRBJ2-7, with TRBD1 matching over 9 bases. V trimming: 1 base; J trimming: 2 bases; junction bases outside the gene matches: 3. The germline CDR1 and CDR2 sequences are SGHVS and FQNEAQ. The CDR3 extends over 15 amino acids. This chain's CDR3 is CASSLGTGVPYEQYF. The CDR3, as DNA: TGTGCCAGCAGCTTAGGGACAGGGGTACCCTACGAGCAGTACTTC.

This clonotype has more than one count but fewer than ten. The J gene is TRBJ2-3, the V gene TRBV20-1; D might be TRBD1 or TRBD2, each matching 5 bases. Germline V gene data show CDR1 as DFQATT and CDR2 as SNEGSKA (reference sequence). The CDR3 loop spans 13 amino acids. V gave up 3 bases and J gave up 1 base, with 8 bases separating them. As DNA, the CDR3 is TGCAGTGCTAGGGGGGTAGGCACAGATACGCAGTATTTT. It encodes CSARGVGTDTQYF.